This entry concerns a single T cell receptor beta chain. The record originates from a study of blood T cell repertoires in COVID-19. Whole-study context: Specimens from acute and convalescent COVID-19 originated in the United States, Italy and Spain. From T cells, B-cell-depleted T cells, or PBMCs came the material, which was cDNA or gDNA.

The CDR3 sequence is 16 residues long. Germline V gives CDR1 LGHNA, CDR2 YSLEER. V lost 3 bases and J lost 2; bases outside the gene matches: 4. In the authors' methods: Estimation of nucleated cell counts relied on the amplification of reference gene primers. The repertoire was sequenced with immunoSEQ multiplex PCR; TCRdb's copy has only in-frame clones and lacks some. That table is the source of V, J and clone size, and D and trimming were worked out from the DNA. This sample has fewer than 120,000 clones, with less than 85% found just once. The J gene is TRBJ2-1, the V gene TRBV4-3, with TRBD1 matching over 10 bases. Material: peripheral blood. This receptor was obtained from an elderly woman with acute or convalescent COVID-19. DNA of the CDR3: TGCGCCAGCAGCCATTCCGGGACAGGGGCCTACAATGAGCAGTTCTTC. This translates into CASSHSGTGAYNEQFF.